This entry lists 30 T cell receptor beta chains sequenced from one sample in a study of shared clonotypes between healthy human individuals (dated by TCRdb to 2019 to 2021). Receptors were amplified or captured by the immunoSEQ multiplex PCR assay. Drawn from immuneACCESS, this table holds only the in-frame rearrangements with V and J called that TCRdb kept. Clones are partly lost; checked studies trace under half to an unresolved V gene and leave the rest unexplained. Within this sample are around 99,000 clones, with almost 70% of them counted one time only. The top ten constitute roughly 50% of the sample. Specimen: memory CD8+ T cells sorted from blood. The cell subset or site label of this sample denotes: CD45RO+ cells pooled with CCR7-negative TemRA cells. These receptors all stem from a man aged 25-40 years in good health.

The CDR3: CASSLGGLEQYF. The DNA for the CDR3 is TGTGCCAGCAGCTTAGGAGGGCTCGAGCAGTACTTC. The rearrangement joins TRBV11-3 to TRBJ2-7, with D tentatively TRBD2 (5 bases). The CDR3 runs to 12 residues. Looked up from germline, CDR1 is SGHNT and CDR2 is YENEEA. Trimming removed 1 base from V and 6 bases from J, with 7 bases in between.

The chain joins TRBV27 to TRBJ2-7, with 7 bases matching TRBD2. V shed 6 bases, J shed 2 bases, and the junction held 13 bases outside the gene matches. In germline, CDR1 is MNHEY, CDR2 SMNVEV (reference sequence). This CDR3 region has 16 residues. DNA for the CDR3: TGTGCCAGCAGAGTAATCCGGGACTACCTCACCTACGAGCAGTACTTC. Its protein product is CASRVIRDYLTYEQYF.

J is TRBJ2-5 and V is TRBV7-2, with D maybe TRBD1 (6 bases). The V gene lost 5 bases and the J gene lost 4 bases, with 11 bases spanning the gap. The CDR3 is 13 residues long. Germline CDR1 is SGHTA and CDR2 is FQGNSA. CDR3 loop: CASSTIRGETQYF. The CDR3 DNA follows: TGTGCCAGCAGCACAATCAGGGGAGAGACCCAGTACTTC.

This clone showed up just once. CDR3 region: CASSLVLGEQYF. The CDR3 DNA sequence: TGTGCCAGCAGCTTAGTCTTGGGAGAGCAGTACTTC. The J gene is TRBJ2-7, the V gene TRBV11-2; D is undetermined. Germline assignment: CDR1 SGHAT and CDR2 FQNNGV. The CDR3 loop spans 12 amino acids. V dropped 1 base and J dropped 7 bases, with 8 bases sitting between them.

The sample holds one count of this clone. V is TRBV10-3 and J is TRBJ2-7; 11 bases align to TRBD2. The V gene's germline CDR1 is ENHRY and CDR2 SYGVKD. This CDR3 spans 14 amino acids. Trimming removed 10 bases from V and 6 bases from J; junction bases left unmatched: 11. The CDR3: CATRLAGQLAEQYF. As DNA, the CDR3 is TGTGCCACCCGACTAGCGGGACAATTGGCCGAGCAGTACTTC.

This chain joins TRBV15 and TRBJ2-7; possible D gene TRBD1, 6 bases. The CDR3 loop spans 14 amino acids. Germline lookup yields CDR1 LNHNV and CDR2 YYDKDF (reference sequence). Trimming took off 1 base at V and 6 bases at J, with 13 bases between the two ends. CDR3 nucleotide sequence: TGTGCCACCAGCAGAGGGGGCGCAGGGGCCGAGCAGTACTTC. This codes for CATSRGGAGAEQYF.

The chain carries TRBV28 and TRBJ2-7; D not certain. V was cut by 5 bases and J by 0 bases, with 8 bases left in between. The CDR3 is made up of 13 amino acids. The V gene's germline CDR1 is MDHEN and CDR2 SYDVKM. The CDR3: CASSLQSSYEQYF. The CDR3 DNA is TGTGCCAGCAGTCTCCAGTCCTCCTACGAGCAGTACTTC.

This clone was detected a few times. CDR3 DNA sequence: TGTGCCAGCATGCGGGATAGCAATCAGCCCCAGCATTTT. Translated: CASMRDSNQPQHF. V and J are TRBV2 and TRBJ1-5, with D unresolved. Trimming removed 7 bases at V and 0 bases at J, with 7 bases between. CDR1 and CDR2 (germline): SNHLY, FYNNEI. The CDR3 runs to 13 residues.

The V call is TRBV5-4, the J call TRBJ1-1; 8 nucleotides line up with TRBD1. Germline-derived CDR1 and CDR2 are SGHNT and YYREEE (reference sequence). J gave up 11 bases and V 5 bases, and 8 bases lay outside the gene matches. The CDR3 sequence is 12 residues long. The CDR3 sequence: CASRNRGELAFF. CDR3 in DNA: TGTGCCAGCAGGAACAGGGGGGAGTTGGCTTTCTTT.

The chain combines TRBV11-2 with TRBJ1-1; no definite D call. V lost 3 bases, J lost 11 bases, and 16 bases lay in between. The germline V gene encodes CDR1 SGHAT and CDR2 FQNNGV. This CDR3 has 13 amino acids. The CDR3 coding sequence is TGTGCCAGCAGCTTGGACGAACCCCGAGGGGCTTTCTTT. Its translation: CASSLDEPRGAFF.

CDR3 sequence: CASSLGRNTEAFF. The CDR3 DNA sequence: TGTGCCAGCAGCTTAGGGCGGAACACTGAAGCTTTCTTT. The genes are TRBV7-6 and TRBJ1-1, with D unresolved. The germline V gene encodes CDR1 SGHVS and CDR2 FNYEAQ. V was clipped by 1 base and J by 1 base, with 4 bases between them. The CDR3 length is 13 residues.

The V and J genes are TRBV5-8 and TRBJ2-1; 7 positions agree with TRBD2. Germline-derived CDR1 and CDR2 are SGHTS and YDEGEE. The CDR3 has 12 amino acids. Losses at the gene ends were 2 bases for V and 10 bases for J; bases not matched to a gene: 3. In nucleotides, the CDR3 is TGTGCCAGCAGCTTAGGACTAGTCGAGCAGTTCTTC. Residues: CASSLGLVEQFF.

The chain employs TRBV28 and TRBJ2-7, with 8 bases identical to TRBD1. Trimming at V came to 5 bases and at J to 3 bases, leaving 12 bases not matched to a gene. CDR3 length: 16 residues. Germline loops: CDR1 MDHEN, CDR2 SYDVKM. CDR3 protein: CASSTNTGGHGYEQYF. CDR3 nucleotides: TGTGCCAGCAGTACAAACACAGGGGGGCACGGCTACGAGCAGTACTTC. Supplemented by reference TRBV28 and TRBJ2-7, the full variable domain reads DVKVTQSSRYLVKRTGEKVFLECVQDMDHENMFWYRQDPGLGLRLIYFSYDVKMKEKGDIPEGYSVSREKKERFSLILESASTNQTSMYLCASSTNTGGHGYEQYFGPGTRLTVT.

This clone was counted between two and nine times. The rearrangement links TRBV19 to TRBJ1-5; no reliable D call. Between the trimmed V and J ends, which lost 3 bases and 4 bases, there was a span of 13 bases. The CDR3 totals 15 residues. Germline assignment: CDR1 LNHDA and CDR2 SQIVND (reference sequence). In DNA, the CDR3 is TGTGCCAGTAGTATTAACGAGGGTCCGAATCAGCCCCAGCATTTT. It translates to CASSINEGPNQPQHF. The full variable domain, its missing parts supplied by reference TRBV19 and TRBJ1-5, is DGGITQSPKYLFRKEGQNVTLSCEQNLNHDAMYWYRQDPGQGLRLIYYSQIVNDFQKGDIAEGYSVSREKKESFPLTVTSAQKNPTAFYLCASSINEGPNQPQHFGDGTRLSIL.

A note on this clone: This may stem from a read error, because a much larger clone lies one nucleotide away. V and J are TRBV2 and TRBJ2-1; 9 nucleotides agree with TRBD2. CDR1 and CDR2 from the germline V gene are SNHLY and FYNNEI. V shed 5 bases and J 6 bases; nucleotides not matched to a gene: 14. The CDR3 totals 17 residues. CDR3: CASSNTGGREGGNEQFF. As DNA, the CDR3 is TGTGCCAGCAGTAATACAGGCGGGAGGGAAGGGGGCAATGAGCAGTTCTTC.

V and J are TRBV7-9 and TRBJ2-5; 7 bases are a match to TRBD1. This CDR3 spans 19 amino acids. The germline V gene encodes CDR1 SEHNR and CDR2 FQNEAQ (reference sequence). Trimming removed 4 bases from V and 1 base from J; junction bases left unmatched: 18. Here the CDR3 reads CASSSLGQDFTWSQETQYF. CDR3 bases: TGTGCCAGCAGCTCCCTCGGACAGGACTTCACTTGGTCCCAAGAGACCCAGTACTTC.

The genes are TRBV5-4 and TRBJ2-7; TRBD2 might be the D (6 bases). V was shortened by 8 bases and J by 2 bases, with 14 bases between the two germline ends. Per germline, CDR1 SGHNT and CDR2 YYREEE (reference sequence). This CDR3 is built from 13 residues. CDR3 sequence reads: CASTVGGTYEQYF. In DNA, the CDR3 is TGTGCCAGTACAGTCGGGGGTACCTACGAGCAGTACTTC.

In regard to this clone: Only one base separates this from a far larger clonotype, so it likely reflects a read error. This rearrangement joins TRBV11-2 to TRBJ2-7, with D possibly matching TRBD2 (6 bases). The V end was cut by 5 bases, the J end by 3 bases, with 14 bases between. CDR1 is SGHAT and CDR2 is FQNNGV in the germline V gene. The CDR3 sequence is 14 residues long. Here the CDR3 reads CASSPGTGGYEQYF. The DNA for the CDR3 is TGTGCCAGCAGCCCCGGGACCGGGGGCTACGAGCAGTACTTC.

This sequence joins TRBV29-1 and TRBJ2-7; TRBD1 agrees at 9 bases. Germline V gives CDR1 SQVTM, CDR2 ANQGSEA. The CDR3 consists of 15 residues. With 0 bases clipped from V and 3 bases from J, the junction kept 6 bases outside the gene matches. The CDR3 DNA is TGCAGCGTTGAAGATCGACGACAGGGGGTCTACGAGCAGTACTTC. It specifies CSVEDRRQGVYEQYF.

The V call is TRBV6-1, the J call TRBJ1-4; D not resolved. The CDR3 contains 12 residues. Germline V lookup: CDR1 MNHNS, CDR2 SASEGT. V lost 3 bases, J lost 6 bases, and 5 bases lay in between. CDR3 sequence: CASSDWDEKLFF. Here the CDR3 DNA reads TGTGCCAGCAGTGACTGGGATGAAAAACTGTTTTTT.

This chain connects TRBV28 to TRBJ2-7; no definite D call. The V gene's germline CDR1 is MDHEN and CDR2 SYDVKM. This CDR3 is 12 amino acids long. Trimming took off 6 bases at V and 3 bases at J, with 9 bases between the two ends. The CDR3, as DNA: TGTGCCAGCAGCGGAGAAAACTACGAGCAGTACTTC. Encoded protein: CASSGENYEQYF. The whole variable domain, filled in from reference TRBV28 and TRBJ2-7, reads DVKVTQSSRYLVKRTGEKVFLECVQDMDHENMFWYRQDPGLGLRLIYFSYDVKMKEKGDIPEGYSVSREKKERFSLILESASTNQTSMYLCASSGENYEQYFGPGTRLTVT.

This rearrangement joins TRBV12-5 to TRBJ2-5; 7 bases are a match to TRBD2. Germline V gene data show CDR1 as LGHNT and CDR2 as FRNRAP. This CDR3 contains 14 residues. The V gene end was trimmed by 7 bases and the J gene end by 5 bases; junction bases not matched to a gene: 10. The CDR3 region is CASAGEGRLETQYF. The CDR3 DNA follows: TGTGCTAGTGCCGGGGAGGGGCGATTGGAGACCCAGTACTTC.

As to this clone: This sample includes further DNA sequences coding for the same CDR3. The chain employs TRBV9 and TRBJ2-7; 10 bases map to TRBD2. Looked up from germline, CDR1 is SGDLS and CDR2 is YYNGEE. The CDR3 length is 15 residues. The J segment lost 1 base and the V segment lost 0 bases, leaving 1 base of the junction unmatched. This CDR3 is CASSVAAGGSYEQYF. The CDR3 DNA reads TGTGCCAGCAGCGTAGCAGCGGGAGGGTCCTACGAGCAGTACTTC.

This clone was detected ten times or more. The genes are TRBV30 and TRBJ1-1, with D possibly matching TRBD1 (5 bases). Germline V gene sequence: CDR1 GTSNPN, CDR2 SVGIG (reference sequence). This CDR3 is 13 amino acids long. V lost 4 bases and J 5 bases, leaving 14 bases between the germline ends. The CDR3 reads CAWNSYEGTEAFF. CDR3 nucleotide sequence: TGTGCCTGGAACTCCTATGAGGGGACTGAAGCTTTCTTT.

CDR3 sequence: CATSRPDRGTDTQYF. The CDR3 DNA follows: TGTGCCACCAGCAGACCGGACAGGGGGACAGATACGCAGTATTTT. The chain is built from TRBV15 and TRBJ2-3; 10 bases map to TRBD1. Germline CDR1 LNHNV, CDR2 YYDKDF (reference sequence). The CDR3 covers 15 residues. With V trimmed by 2 bases and J by 3 bases, 2 bases remained unmatched.

The V and J genes are TRBV28 and TRBJ2-6, with a tentative D call TRBD1 (5 bases). Trimming left V 5 bases short and J 2 bases short, with 19 bases between. This CDR3 contains 18 residues. The germline CDR1 and CDR2 sequences are MDHEN and SYDVKM. CDR3 bases: TGTGCCAGCAGTCCCCAGGGATCCTCCTCCGCTGGGGCCAACGTCCTGACTTTC. It codes for CASSPQGSSSAGANVLTF.

The genes are TRBV25-1 and TRBJ1-5; 7 bases are a match to TRBD1. V lost 4 bases, J lost 3 bases, and 6 bases stayed unmatched. Germline V gives CDR1 MGHDK, CDR2 SYGVNS. CDR3 length equals 15 residues. The CDR3 sequence: CASSGGDRANQPQHF. The CDR3 DNA follows: TGTGCCAGCAGTGGGGGGGACAGAGCCAATCAGCCCCAGCATTTT.

The chain couples TRBV9 to TRBJ2-3; D is undetermined. Germline-derived CDR1 and CDR2 are SGDLS and YYNGEE. Trimming took off 1 base at V and 4 bases at J, with 10 bases between the two ends. The CDR3 runs to 14 residues. The CDR3 nucleotides read TGTGCCAGCAGCGTACACGGTGCGGCAGATACGCAGTATTTT. As protein: CASSVHGAADTQYF.

This clone was seen many times. The gene calls are TRBV6-4 and TRBJ2-1; 10 bases fit TRBD2. Germline CDR1 MRHNA, CDR2 SNTAGT. J gave up 9 bases and V 5 bases, and 7 bases lay outside the gene matches. The CDR3 consists of 14 residues. The DNA for the CDR3 is TGTGCCAGCAGTCTCCTAGCGGGAGTAGGTGAGCAGTTCTTC. Amino acids: CASSLLAGVGEQFF.

The chain links TRBV11-2 to TRBJ2-1; D is perhaps TRBD1 (6 bases). Germline loops: CDR1 SGHAT, CDR2 FQNNGV. V dropped 2 bases and J dropped 8 bases, with 16 bases sitting between them. This CDR3 has 15 residues. CDR3 nucleotides: TGTGCCAGCAGCTTACAGGGGATGGGAAGGGATGAGCAGTTCTTC. It yields the protein CASSLQGMGRDEQFF. The variable domain in full, completed from reference TRBV11-2 and TRBJ2-1, reads EAGVAQSPRYKIIEKRQSVAFWCNPISGHATLYWYQQILGQGPKLLIQFQNNGVVDDSQLPKDRFSAERLKGVDSTLKIQPAKLEDSAVYLCASSLQGMGRDEQFFGPGTRLTVL.